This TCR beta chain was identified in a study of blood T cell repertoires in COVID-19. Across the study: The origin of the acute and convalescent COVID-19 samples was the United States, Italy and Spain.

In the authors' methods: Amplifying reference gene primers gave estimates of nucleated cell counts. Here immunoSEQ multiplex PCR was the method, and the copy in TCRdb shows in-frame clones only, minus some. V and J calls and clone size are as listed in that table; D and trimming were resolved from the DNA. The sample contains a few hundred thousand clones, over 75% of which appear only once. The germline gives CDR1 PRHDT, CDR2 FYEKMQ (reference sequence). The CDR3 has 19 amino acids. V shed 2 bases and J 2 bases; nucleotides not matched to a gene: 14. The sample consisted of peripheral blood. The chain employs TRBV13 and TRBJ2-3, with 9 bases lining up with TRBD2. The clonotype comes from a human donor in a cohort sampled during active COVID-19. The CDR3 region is CASSLLAGFREKNTDTQYF. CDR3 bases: TGTGCCAGCAGCTTACTAGCGGGGTTCAGGGAGAAAAACACAGATACGCAGTATTTT.